This TCR beta chain was profiled in a study of shared clonotypes between healthy human individuals. Measured with immunoSEQ multiplex PCR; TCRdb has only the in-frame clones, and not every one. This sample has under 2.5 million clones, with around 93% found just once. With respect to this clone: Its antigen remains unknown.

The study, taken as a whole, reports: Generally, estimated richness proved larger in naive subsets than it did in memory subsets. Clonotype sharing across a few donors was observed for 4.5% to 6.5% of naive CD4 clonotypes.

Nashville, Tennessee was home to all donors, each a Caucasian adult. This TCR was recovered from a man aged 18 to 29 in good health. Some clones in this sample may be carry-over from other donors' samples. What was sequenced was naive CD4+ T cells from PBMCs. Subset described: CD45RA+ positively selected.

CDR3: CASRRDPAWVLTF. As DNA, the CDR3 is TGTGCCAGTAGACGGGACCCAGCATGGGTCCTGACTTTC. This sequence joins TRBV19 and TRBJ2-6, with D perhaps being TRBD1 or TRBD2 (5 bases each). The CDR3 sequence is 13 residues long. V lost 6 bases and J 13 bases, leaving 16 bases between the germline ends. CDR1 LNHDA and CDR2 SQIVND come from the germline V gene (reference sequence).